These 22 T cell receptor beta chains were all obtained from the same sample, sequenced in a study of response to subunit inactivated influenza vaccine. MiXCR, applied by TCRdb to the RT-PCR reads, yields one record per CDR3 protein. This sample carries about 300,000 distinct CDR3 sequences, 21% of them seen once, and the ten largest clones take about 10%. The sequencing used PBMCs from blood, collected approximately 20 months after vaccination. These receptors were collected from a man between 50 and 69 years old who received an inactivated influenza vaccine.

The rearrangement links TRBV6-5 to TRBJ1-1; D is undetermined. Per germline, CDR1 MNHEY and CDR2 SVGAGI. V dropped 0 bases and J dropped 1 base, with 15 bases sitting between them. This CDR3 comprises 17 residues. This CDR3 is CASSYSGRARPNTEAFF. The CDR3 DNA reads TGTGCCAGCAGTTACTCTGGAAGGGCCAGACCGAACACTGAAGCTTTCTTT.

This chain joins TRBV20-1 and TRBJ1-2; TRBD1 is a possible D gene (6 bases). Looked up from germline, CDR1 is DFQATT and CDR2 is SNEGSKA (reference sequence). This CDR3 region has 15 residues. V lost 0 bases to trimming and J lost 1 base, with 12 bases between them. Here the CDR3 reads CSARDRGHNNYGYTF. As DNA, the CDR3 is TGCAGTGCTAGAGATAGGGGACACAATAACTATGGCTACACCTTC.

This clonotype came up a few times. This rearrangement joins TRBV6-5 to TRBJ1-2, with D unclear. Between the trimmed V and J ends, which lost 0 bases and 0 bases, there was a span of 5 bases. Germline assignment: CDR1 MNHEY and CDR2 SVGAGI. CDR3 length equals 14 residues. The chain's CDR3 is CASSYSTSNYGYTF. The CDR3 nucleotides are TGTGCCAGCAGTTACTCGACATCTAACTATGGCTACACCTTC.

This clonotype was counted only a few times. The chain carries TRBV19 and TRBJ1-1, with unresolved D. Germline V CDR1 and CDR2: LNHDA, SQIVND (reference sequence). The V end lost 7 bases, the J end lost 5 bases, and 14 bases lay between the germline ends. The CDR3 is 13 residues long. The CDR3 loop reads CASKRALGTEAFF. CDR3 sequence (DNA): TGTGCCAGTAAAAGGGCCTTGGGGACTGAAGCTTTCTTT.

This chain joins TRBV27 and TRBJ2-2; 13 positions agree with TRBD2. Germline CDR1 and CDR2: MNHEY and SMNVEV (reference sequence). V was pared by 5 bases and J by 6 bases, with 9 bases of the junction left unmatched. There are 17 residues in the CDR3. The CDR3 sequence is CASSKLAGGPRAGELFF. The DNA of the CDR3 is TGTGCCAGCAGTAAACTAGCGGGAGGGCCAAGGGCCGGGGAGCTGTTTTTT.

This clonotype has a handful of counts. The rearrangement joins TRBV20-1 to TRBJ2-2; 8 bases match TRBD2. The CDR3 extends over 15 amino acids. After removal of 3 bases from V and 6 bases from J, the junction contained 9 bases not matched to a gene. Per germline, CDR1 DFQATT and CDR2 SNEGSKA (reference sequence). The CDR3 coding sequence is TGCAGTGCTAGTGTGGTAGCGGGAACACCCGGGGAGCTGTTTTTT. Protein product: CSASVVAGTPGELFF.

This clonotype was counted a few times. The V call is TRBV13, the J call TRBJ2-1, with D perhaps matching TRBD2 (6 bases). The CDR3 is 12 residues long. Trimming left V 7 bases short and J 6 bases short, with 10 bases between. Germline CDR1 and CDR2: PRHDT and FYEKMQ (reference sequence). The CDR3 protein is CASMASANEQFF. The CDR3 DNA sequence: TGTGCCAGCATGGCTAGCGCCAATGAGCAGTTCTTC. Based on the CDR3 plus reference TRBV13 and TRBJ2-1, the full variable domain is AAGVIQSPRHLIKEKRETATLKCYPIPRHDTVYWYQQGPGQDPQFLISFYEKMQSDKGSIPDRFSAQQFSDYHSELNMSSLELGDSALYFCASMASANEQFFGPGTRLTVL.

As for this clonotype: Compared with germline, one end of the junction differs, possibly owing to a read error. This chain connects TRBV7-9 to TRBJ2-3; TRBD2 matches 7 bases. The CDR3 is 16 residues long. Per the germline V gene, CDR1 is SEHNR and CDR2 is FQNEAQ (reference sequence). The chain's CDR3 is CASSLSSGASTDAQYF. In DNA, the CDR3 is TGTGCCAGCAGCCTATCTAGCGGAGCTAGCACAGATGCGCAGTATTTT.

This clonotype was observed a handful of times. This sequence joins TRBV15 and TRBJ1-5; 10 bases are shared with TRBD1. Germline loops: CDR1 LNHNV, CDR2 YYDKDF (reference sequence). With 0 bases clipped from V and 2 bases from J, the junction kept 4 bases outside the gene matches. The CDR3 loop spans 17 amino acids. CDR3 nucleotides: TGTGCCACCAGCAGAGATCCCGGGACAGGGGGCAATCAGCCCCAGCATTTT. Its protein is CATSRDPGTGGNQPQHF.

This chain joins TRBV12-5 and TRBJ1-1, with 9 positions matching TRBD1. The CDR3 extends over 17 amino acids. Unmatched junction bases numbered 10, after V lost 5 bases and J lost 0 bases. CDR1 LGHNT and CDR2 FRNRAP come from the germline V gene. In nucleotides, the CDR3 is TGTGCTAGTGGTATCTTTACAGGGGGCAAGATGAACACTGAAGCTTTCTTT. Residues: CASGIFTGGKMNTEAFF.

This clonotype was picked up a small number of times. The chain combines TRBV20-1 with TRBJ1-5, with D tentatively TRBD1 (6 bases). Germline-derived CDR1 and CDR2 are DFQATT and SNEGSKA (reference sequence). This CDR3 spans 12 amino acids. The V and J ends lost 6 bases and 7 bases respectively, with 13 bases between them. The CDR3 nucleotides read TGCAGTGCCGGTAAGGGGGGACAGCCCCAGCATTTT. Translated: CSAGKGGQPQHF.

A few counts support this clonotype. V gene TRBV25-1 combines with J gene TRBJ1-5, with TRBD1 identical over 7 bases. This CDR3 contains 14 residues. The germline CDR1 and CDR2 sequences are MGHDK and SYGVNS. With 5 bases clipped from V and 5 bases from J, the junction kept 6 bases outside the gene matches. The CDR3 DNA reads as TGTGCCAGCAGTACGACAGGGAGGGATCAGCCCCAGCATTTT. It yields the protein CASSTTGRDQPQHF.

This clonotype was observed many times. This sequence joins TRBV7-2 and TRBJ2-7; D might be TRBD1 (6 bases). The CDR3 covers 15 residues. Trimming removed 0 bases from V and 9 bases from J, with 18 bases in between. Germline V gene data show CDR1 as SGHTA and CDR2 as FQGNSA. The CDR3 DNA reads TGTGCCAGCAGCTTAGCATACGGGACACGCCGGCGGCAGTACTTC. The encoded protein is CASSLAYGTRRRQYF.

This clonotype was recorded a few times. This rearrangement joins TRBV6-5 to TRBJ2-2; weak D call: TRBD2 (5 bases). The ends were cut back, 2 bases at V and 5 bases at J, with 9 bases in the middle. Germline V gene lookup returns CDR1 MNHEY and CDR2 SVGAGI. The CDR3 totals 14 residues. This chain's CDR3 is CASSYAGRTGELFF. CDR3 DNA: TGTGCCAGCAGTTACGCTGGGAGAACCGGGGAGCTGTTTTTT.

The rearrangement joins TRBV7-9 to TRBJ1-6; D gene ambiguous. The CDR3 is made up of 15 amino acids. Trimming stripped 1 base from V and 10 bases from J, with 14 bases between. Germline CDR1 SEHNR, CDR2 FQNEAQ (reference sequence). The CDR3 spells CASSLDLGGNSPLHF. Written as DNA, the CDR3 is TGTGCCAGCAGCTTAGACCTCGGTGGGAACTCACCCCTCCACTTT.

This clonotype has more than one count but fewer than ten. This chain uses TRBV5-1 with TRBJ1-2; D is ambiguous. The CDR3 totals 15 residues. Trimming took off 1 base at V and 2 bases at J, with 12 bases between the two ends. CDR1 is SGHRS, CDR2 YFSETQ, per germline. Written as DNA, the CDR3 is TGCGCCAGCAGCTTGAGTACAAGCCAGAACTATGGCTACACCTTC. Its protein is CASSLSTSQNYGYTF.

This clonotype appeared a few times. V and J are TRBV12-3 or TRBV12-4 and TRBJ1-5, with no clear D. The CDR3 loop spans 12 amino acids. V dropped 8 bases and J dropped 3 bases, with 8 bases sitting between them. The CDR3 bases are TGTGCCAGCGGCCAGCCCAATCAGCCCCAGCATTTT. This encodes CASGQPNQPQHF.

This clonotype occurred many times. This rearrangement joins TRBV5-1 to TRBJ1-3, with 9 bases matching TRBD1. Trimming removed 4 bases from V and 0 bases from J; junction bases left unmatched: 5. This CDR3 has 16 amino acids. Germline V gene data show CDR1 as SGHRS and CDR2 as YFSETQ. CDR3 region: CASSGGQGTSGNTIYF. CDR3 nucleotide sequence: TGCGCCAGCAGCGGGGGACAGGGAACCTCTGGAAACACCATATATTTT. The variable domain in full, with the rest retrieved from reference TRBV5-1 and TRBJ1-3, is KAGVTQTPRYLIKTRGQQVTLSCSPISGHRSVSWYQQTPGQGLQFLFEYFSETQRNKGNFPGRFSGRQFSNSRSEMNVSTLELGDSALYLCASSGGQGTSGNTIYFGEGSWLTVV.

Here the CDR3 DNA reads TGCAGCGTTCACAAAGCGAACACTGAAGCTTTCTTT. Amino acids: CSVHKANTEAFF. The rearrangement joins TRBV29-1 to TRBJ1-1; the D is unclear. The V end was cut by 5 bases, the J end by 1 base, with 8 bases between. The CDR3 covers 12 residues. Germline loops: CDR1 SQVTM, CDR2 ANQGSEA. The full variable domain, rest sourced from reference TRBV29-1 and TRBJ1-1, is SAVISQKPSRDICQRGTSLTIQCQVDSQVTMMFWYRQQPGQSLTLIATANQGSEATYESGFVIDKFPISRPNLTFSTLTVSNMSPEDSSIYLCSVHKANTEAFFGQGTRLTVV.

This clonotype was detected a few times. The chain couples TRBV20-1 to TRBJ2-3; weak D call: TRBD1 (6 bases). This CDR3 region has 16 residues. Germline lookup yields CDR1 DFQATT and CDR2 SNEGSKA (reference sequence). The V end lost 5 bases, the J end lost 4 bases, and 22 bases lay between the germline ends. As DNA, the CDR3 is TGCAGTGCTTCTAACCCGACAGGCGGCCCAGCAGATACGCAGTATTTT. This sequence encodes CSASNPTGGPADTQYF.

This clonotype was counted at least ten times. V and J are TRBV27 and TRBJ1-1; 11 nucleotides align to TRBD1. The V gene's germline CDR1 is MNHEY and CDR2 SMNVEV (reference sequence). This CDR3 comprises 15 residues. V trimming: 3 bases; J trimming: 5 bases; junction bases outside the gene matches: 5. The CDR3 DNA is TGTGCCAGCAGTTTGGTTGGGACAGGGGGGACTGAAGCTTTCTTT. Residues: CASSLVGTGGTEAFF.

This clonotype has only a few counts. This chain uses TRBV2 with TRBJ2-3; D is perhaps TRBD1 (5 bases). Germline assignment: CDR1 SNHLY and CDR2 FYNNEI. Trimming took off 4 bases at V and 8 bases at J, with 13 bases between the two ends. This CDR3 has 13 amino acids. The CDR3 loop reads CASSVSGLGTQYF. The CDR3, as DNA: TGTGCCAGCAGTGTGTCAGGGTTGGGTACGCAGTATTTT.